The following is a T cell receptor (beta chain) sequence with its context. Its recognized antigen is unknown. No per-base quality is available; no much larger clone lies one base away. This specimen comes from a study of blood T cell repertoires in COVID-19 (dated by TCRdb to about 2020). Broadly, across the study: Collaborator samples came from the United States, Italy and Spain and covered acute and convalescent phases of COVID-19. The samples were drawn from two sources: the first 160 participants of the ongoing ImmuneRACE study, and approximately 1,300 subjects contributed by 6 global collaborators. Where HLA class I and class II types were available, the types were taken from metadata supplied by the sample provider, not from assay-based typing. The dataset comprised deeply sampled blood TCRbeta repertoires from subjects exposed to, actively infected with, or recovered from COVID-19. The repertoires were made available in a free public database intended to serve as a resource for research on the immune response to SARS-CoV-2. The material from the prospective study consisted of cDNA or gDNA derived from T cells, B-cell-depleted T cells, or PBMCs. A de-identified subject ID, COVID-19 status, age in years and sex were almost always included in the sample metadata.

As encoded in the germline V gene (reference sequence), CDR1 is LNHDA while CDR2 is SQIVND. Trimming removed 7 bases from V and 5 bases from J; the gene matches leave 10 bases unexplained. Inclusive of the bounding cysteine and phenylalanine, the CDR3 is 15 residues long. The DNA shown is the 45-base CDR3, in frame from base 1. The collaborating institutions used their own protocols to collect whole blood in K2EDTA tubes. For TCRbeta analysis, collaborator samples were shipped as frozen whole blood, as isolated PBMCs, or as DNA extracted from either sample type. TCRbeta CDR3 regions were amplified from genomic DNA using the immunoSEQ Assay, a bias-controlled multiplex PCR. Under the source paper's analysis protocol: Within the assay, amplification of reference gene primers was used to estimate how many nucleated cells each sample contained. Sequence reads were collapsed and filtered to measure the absolute abundance of every unique TCRbeta CDR3 rearrangement. For each sample, productive Simpson clonality was calculated by taking the square root of Simpson's diversity index across productive rearrangements. TCRdb limited this immuneACCESS table to in-frame rearrangements with V and J called. A share of clones is missing; checked studies link under half to unresolved V genes, and the rest is unexplained. From that table come the V and J calls and clone size; the DNA was used to work out D and trimming. The table for this sample lists about 34,000 clones; 70% to 80% of them were counted only once. The ten biggest clones cover approximately 16% of the sample.

What the work shows at the level of the full study, not this receptor alone: The quantity of clinical and demographic metadata differed by source and by participant and was supplied without curation.

This TCR was recovered from a human donor in a cohort sampled during active COVID-19. The receptor chain draws on TRBV19 and TRBJ2-2; 7 middle bases align to TRBD1. Sequenced: peripheral blood. The base sequence is TGTGCCAGTACCCATAGACAGGGTTGGACCGGGGAGCTGTTTTTT. Its coded protein is CASTHRQGWTGELFF.